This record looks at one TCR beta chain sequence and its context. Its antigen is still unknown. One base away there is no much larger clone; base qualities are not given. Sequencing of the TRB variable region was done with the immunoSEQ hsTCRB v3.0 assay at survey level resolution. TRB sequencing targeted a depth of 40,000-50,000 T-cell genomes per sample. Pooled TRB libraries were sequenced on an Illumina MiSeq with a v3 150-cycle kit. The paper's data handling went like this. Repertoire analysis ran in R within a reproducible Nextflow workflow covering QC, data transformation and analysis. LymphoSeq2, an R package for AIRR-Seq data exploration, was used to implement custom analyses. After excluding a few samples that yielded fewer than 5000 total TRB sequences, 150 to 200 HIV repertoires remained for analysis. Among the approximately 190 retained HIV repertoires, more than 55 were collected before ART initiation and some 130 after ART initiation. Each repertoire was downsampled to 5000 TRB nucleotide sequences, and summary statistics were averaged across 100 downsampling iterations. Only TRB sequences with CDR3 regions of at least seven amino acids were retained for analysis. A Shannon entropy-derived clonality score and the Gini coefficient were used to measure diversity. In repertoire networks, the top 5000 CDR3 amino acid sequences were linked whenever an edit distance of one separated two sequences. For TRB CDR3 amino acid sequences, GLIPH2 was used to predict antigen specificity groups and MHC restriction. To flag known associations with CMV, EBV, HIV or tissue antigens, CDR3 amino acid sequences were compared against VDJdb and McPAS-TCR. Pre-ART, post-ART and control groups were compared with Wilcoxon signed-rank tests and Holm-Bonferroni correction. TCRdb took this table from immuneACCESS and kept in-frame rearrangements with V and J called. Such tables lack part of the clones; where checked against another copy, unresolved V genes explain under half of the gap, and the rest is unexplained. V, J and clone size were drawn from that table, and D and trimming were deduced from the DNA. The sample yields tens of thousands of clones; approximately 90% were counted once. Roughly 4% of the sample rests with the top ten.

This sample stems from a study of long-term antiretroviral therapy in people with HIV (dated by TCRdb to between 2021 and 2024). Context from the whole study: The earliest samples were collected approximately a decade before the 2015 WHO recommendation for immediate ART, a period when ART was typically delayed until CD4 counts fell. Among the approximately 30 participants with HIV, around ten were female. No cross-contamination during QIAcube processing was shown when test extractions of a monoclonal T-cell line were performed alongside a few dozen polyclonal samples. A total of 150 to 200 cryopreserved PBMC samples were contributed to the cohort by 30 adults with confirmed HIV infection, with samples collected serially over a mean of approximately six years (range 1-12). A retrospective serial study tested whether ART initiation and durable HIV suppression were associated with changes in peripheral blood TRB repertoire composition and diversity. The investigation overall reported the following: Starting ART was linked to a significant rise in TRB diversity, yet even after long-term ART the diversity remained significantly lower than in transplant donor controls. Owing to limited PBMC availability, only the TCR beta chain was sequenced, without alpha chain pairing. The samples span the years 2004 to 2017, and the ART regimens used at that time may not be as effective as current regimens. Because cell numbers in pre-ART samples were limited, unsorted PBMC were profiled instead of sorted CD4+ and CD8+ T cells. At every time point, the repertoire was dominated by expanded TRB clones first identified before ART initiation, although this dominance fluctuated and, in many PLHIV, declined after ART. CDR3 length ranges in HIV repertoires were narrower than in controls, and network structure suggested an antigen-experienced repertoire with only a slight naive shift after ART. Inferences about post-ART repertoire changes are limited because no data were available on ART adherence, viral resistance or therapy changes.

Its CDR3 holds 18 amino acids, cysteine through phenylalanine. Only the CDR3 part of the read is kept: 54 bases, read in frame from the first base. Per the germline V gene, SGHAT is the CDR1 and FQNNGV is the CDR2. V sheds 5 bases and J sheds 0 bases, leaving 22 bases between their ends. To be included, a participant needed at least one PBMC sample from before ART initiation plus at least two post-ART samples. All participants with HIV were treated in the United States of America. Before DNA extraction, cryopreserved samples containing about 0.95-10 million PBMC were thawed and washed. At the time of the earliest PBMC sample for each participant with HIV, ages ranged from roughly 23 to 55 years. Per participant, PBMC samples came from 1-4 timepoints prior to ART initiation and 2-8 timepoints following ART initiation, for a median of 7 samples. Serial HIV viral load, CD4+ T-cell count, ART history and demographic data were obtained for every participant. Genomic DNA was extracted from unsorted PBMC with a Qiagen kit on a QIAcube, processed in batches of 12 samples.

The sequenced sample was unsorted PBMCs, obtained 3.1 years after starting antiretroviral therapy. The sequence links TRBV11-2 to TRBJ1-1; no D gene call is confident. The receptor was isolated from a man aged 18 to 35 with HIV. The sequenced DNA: TGTGCCAGCAGCCAGCAACCCCGACTTGCCCTAATGAACACTGAAGCTTTCTTT. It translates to CASSQQPRLALMNTEAFF. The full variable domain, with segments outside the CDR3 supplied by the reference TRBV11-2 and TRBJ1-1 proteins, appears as EAGVAQSPRYKIIEKRQSVAFWCNPISGHATLYWYQQILGQGPKLLIQFQNNGVVDDSQLPKDRFSAERLKGVDSTLKIQPAKLEDSAVYLCASSQQPRLALMNTEAFFGQGTRLTVV.